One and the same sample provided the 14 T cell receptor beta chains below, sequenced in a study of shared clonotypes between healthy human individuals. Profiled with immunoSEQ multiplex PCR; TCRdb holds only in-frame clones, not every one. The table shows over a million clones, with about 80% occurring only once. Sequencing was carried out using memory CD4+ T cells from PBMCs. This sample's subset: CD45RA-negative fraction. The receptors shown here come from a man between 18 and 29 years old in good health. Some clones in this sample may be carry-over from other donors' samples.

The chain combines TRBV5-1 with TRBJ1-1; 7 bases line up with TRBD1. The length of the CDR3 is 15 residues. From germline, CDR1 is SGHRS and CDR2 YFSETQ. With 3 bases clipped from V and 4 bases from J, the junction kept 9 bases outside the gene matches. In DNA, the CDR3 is TGCGCCAGCAGCTCGATTGAGACAGGGAGCACTGAAGCTTTCTTT. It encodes CASSSIETGSTEAFF.

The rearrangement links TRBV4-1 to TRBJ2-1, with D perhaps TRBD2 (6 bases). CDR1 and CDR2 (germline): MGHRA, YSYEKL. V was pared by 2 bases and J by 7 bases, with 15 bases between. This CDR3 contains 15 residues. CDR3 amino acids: CASSQTGTGWNEQFF. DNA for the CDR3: TGCGCCAGCAGCCAAACCGGGACTGGGTGGAATGAGCAGTTCTTC.

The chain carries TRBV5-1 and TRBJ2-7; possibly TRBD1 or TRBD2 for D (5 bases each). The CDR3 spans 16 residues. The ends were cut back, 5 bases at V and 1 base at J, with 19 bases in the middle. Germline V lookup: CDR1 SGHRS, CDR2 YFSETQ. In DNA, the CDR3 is TGCGCCAGCAGTTTCCATTACCGGGACGCGTCCTACGAGCAGTACTTC. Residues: CASSFHYRDASYEQYF.

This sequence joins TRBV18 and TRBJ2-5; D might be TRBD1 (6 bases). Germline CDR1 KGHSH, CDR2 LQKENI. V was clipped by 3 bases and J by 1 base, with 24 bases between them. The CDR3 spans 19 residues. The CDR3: CASSPGLFWDTTTQETQYF. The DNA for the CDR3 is TGTGCCAGCTCACCGGGATTATTCTGGGACACCACTACCCAAGAGACCCAGTACTTC.

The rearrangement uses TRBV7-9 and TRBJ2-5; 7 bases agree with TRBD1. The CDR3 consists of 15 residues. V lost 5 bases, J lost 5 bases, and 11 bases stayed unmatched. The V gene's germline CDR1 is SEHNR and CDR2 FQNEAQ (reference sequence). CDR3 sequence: CASSQRQGHWETQYF. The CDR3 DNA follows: TGTGCCAGCAGCCAGAGACAGGGTCACTGGGAGACCCAGTACTTC.

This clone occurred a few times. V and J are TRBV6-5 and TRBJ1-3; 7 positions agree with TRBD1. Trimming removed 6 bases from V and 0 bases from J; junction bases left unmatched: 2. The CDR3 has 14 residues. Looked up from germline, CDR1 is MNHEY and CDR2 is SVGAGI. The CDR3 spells CASRYRGSGNTIYF. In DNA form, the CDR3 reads TGTGCCAGCAGGTACAGGGGCTCTGGAAACACCATATATTTT.

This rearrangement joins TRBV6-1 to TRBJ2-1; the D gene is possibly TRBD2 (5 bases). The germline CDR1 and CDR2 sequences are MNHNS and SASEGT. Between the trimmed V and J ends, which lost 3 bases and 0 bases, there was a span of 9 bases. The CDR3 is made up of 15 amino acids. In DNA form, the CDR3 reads TGTGCCAGCAGTGATGTGGGGAGCTCCTACAATGAGCAGTTCTTC. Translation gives CASSDVGSSYNEQFF.

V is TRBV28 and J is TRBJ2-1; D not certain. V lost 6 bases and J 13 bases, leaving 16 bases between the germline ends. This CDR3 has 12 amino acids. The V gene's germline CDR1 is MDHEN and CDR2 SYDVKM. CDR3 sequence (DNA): TGTGCCAGCAGGCCCCAGACCCGCCGCCAGTTCTTC. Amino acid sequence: CASRPQTRRQFF.

CDR3: CASSQGARIEKLFF. The DNA of the CDR3 is TGTGCCAGCTCACAGGGGGCGCGGATTGAAAAACTGTTTTTT. The genes are TRBV18 and TRBJ1-4, with 7 positions matching TRBD1. The CDR3 consists of 14 residues. CDR1 and CDR2 (germline): KGHSH, LQKENI. V lost 4 bases and J lost 7; bases outside the gene matches: 6.

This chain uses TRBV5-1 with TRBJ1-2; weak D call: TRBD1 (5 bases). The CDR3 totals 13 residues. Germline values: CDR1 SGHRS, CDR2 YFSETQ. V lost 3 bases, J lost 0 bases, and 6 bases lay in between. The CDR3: CASSWDPNYGYTF. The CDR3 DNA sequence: TGCGCCAGCAGCTGGGACCCTAACTATGGCTACACCTTC.

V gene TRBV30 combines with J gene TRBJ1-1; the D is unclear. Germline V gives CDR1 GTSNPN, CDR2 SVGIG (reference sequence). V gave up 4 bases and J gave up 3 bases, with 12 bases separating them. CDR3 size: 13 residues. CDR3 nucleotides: TGTGCCTGGACTACAAGCGCGGACACTGAAGCTTTCTTT. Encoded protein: CAWTTSADTEAFF.

CDR3 in DNA: TGTGCTAGTGGTTTGGGGGGACTAGCGGGAGAGGATGAGCAGTTCTTC. This codes for CASGLGGLAGEDEQFF. The J gene is TRBJ2-1, the V gene TRBV12-5; 14 bases align to TRBD2. This CDR3 has 16 amino acids. J lost 8 bases, V lost 1 base, and 4 bases had no gene match. In germline, CDR1 is LGHNT, CDR2 FRNRAP.

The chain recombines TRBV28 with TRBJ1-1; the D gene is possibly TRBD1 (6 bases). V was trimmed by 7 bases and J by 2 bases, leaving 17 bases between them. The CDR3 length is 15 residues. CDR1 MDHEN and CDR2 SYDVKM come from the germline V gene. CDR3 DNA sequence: TGTGCCAGCACCCTGGCAGGGGCCCGTAACACTGAAGCTTTCTTT. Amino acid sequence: CASTLAGARNTEAFF. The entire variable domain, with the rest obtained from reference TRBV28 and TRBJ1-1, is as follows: DVKVTQSSRYLVKRTGEKVFLECVQDMDHENMFWYRQDPGLGLRLIYFSYDVKMKEKGDIPEGYSVSREKKERFSLILESASTNQTSMYLCASTLAGARNTEAFFGQGTRLTVV.

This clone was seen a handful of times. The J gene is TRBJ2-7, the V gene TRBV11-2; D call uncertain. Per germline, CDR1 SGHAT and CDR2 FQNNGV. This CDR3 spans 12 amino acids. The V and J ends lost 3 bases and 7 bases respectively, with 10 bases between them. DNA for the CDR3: TGTGCCAGCAGCTTGGAGAGAAGGGAGCAGTACTTC. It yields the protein CASSLERREQYF.